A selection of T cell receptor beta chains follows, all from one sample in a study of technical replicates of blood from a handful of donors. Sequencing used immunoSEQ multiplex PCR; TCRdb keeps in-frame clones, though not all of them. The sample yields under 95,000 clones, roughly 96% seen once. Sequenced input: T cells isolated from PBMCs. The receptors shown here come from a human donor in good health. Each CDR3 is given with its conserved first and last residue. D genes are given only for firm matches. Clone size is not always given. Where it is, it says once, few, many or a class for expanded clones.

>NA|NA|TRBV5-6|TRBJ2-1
CASSVDYYNEQFF
TGTGCCAGCAGCGTGGACTACTACAATGAGCAGTTCTTC
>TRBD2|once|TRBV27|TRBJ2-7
CASSARLGLAGNYEQYF
TGTGCCAGCAGTGCACGCCTGGGACTAGCGGGGAACTACGAGCAGTACTTC
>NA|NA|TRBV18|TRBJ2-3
CASSPGGTDTQYF
TGTGCCAGCTCCCCCGGGGGCACAGATACGCAGTATTTT
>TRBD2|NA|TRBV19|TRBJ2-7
CATKRDRSYEQYF
TGTGCCACGAAGCGGGACCGCTCCTACGAGCAGTACTTC
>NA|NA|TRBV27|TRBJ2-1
CASSGHGSYNEQFF
TGTGCCAGCAGCGGACACGGGAGCTACAATGAGCAGTTCTTC
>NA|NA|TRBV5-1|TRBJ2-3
CASSLLADTDTQYF
TGCGCCAGCAGCTTGTTGGCAGACACAGATACGCAGTATTTT
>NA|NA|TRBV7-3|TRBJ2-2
CASSLTGAGTGELFF
TGTGCCAGCAGCTTAACGGGGGCAGGTACCGGGGAGCTGTTTTTT
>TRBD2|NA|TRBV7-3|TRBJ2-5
CASNPGGVGETQYF
TGTGCCTCTAATCCGGGGGGAGTTGGGGAGACCCAGTACTTC
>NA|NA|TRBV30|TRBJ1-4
CACRGINEKLFF
TGTGCCTGTAGGGGGATTAATGAAAAACTGTTTTTT
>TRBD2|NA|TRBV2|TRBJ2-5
CASGLAGLQETQYF
TGTGCCAGCGGGTTAGCGGGGCTTCAAGAGACCCAGTACTTC
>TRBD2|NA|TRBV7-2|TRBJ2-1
CASSSQTGGSNEQFF
TGTGCCAGCAGCTCTCAAACGGGAGGCTCTAATGAGCAGTTCTTC
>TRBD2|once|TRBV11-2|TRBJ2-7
CASTKSGGGAVNEQYF
TGTGCCAGCACCAAAAGCGGCGGGGGGGCCGTCAACGAGCAGTACTTC
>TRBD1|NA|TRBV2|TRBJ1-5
CASGQGEGQPQHF
TGTGCCAGCGGACAGGGTGAGGGTCAGCCCCAGCATTTT
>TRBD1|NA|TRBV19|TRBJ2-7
CASSADRAYEQYF
TGTGCCAGTAGTGCCGACAGGGCCTACGAGCAGTACTTC
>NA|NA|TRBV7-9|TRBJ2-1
CASSPVGGRNNEQFF
TGTGCCAGCAGCCCAGTCGGGGGGCGCAATAATGAGCAGTTCTTC
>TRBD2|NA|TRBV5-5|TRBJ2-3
CASSPAPPLAGDTDTQYF
TGTGCCAGCAGCCCAGCACCACCCTTAGCGGGGGACACAGATACGCAGTATTTT
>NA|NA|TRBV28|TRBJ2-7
CASTPPRQYEQYF
TGTGCCAGCACCCCTCCCCGACAGTACGAGCAGTACTTC
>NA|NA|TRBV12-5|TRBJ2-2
CASGFAGAKTGELFF
TGTGCTAGTGGTTTTGCGGGGGCTAAAACCGGGGAGCTGTTTTTT
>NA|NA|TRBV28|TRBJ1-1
CASSPTGDEAFF
TGTGCCAGCAGTCCAACAGGCGATGAAGCTTTCTTT
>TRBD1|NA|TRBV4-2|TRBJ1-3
CASIRDRGGNTIYF
TGTGCCAGCATCCGGGACAGGGGTGGAAACACCATATATTTT
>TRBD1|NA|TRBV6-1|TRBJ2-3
CASKRGQSTDTQYF
TGTGCCAGCAAAAGGGGACAGTCCACAGATACGCAGTATTTT
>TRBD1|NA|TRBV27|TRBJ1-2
CASRPLDRADYGYTF
TGTGCCAGCAGGCCTCTGGACAGGGCTGACTATGGCTACACCTTC
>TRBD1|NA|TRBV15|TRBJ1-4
CATSIDRVGEKLFF
TGTGCCACCAGCATCGACAGGGTAGGGGAAAAACTGTTTTTT
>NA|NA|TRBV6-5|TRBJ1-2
CASSYIPGYGYTF
TGTGCCAGCAGTTACATCCCCGGTTATGGCTACACCTTC
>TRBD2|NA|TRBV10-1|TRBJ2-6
CASSAAGDRFFSGANVLTF
TGCGCCAGCAGTGCGGCGGGAGACCGGTTTTTTTCTGGGGCCAACGTCCTGACTTTC
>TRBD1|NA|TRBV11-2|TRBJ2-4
CASSGDRAVAKNIQYF
TGTGCCAGCAGCGGCGACAGGGCCGTAGCCAAAAACATTCAGTACTTC
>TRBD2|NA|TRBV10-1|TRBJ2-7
CASSEGAGGSYEQYF
TGCGCCAGCAGTGAGGGCGCGGGGGGGTCCTACGAGCAGTACTTC
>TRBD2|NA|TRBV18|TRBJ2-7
CASSPSGAYEQYF
TGTGCCAGCTCACCTAGCGGGGCCTACGAGCAGTACTTC
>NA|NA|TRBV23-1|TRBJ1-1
CASSLGTRTEAFF
TGCGCCAGCAGTCTCGGGACACGGACGGAAGCTTTCTTT
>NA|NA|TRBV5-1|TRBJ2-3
CASRSGTNPADTQYF
TGCGCCAGCAGATCCGGGACAAATCCGGCAGATACGCAGTATTTT
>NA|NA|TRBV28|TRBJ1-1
CAIVELSDTEAFF
TGTGCCATCGTTGAGCTGAGTGACACTGAAGCTTTCTTT
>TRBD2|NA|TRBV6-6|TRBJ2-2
CASTGLVMNGELFF
TGTGCCAGCACCGGACTAGTAATGAACGGGGAGCTGTTTTTT
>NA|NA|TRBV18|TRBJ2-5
CASSPLGGQEETQYF
TGTGCCAGCTCACCACTCGGGGGGCAGGAGGAGACCCAGTACTTC
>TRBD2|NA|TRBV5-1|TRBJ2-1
CASSPGLAGGYISSYNEQFF
TGCGCCAGCAGCCCAGGACTAGCGGGAGGTTATATTAGCTCCTACAATGAGCAGTTCTTC
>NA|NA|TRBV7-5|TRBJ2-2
CVRSHHIRRENTGELFF
TGTGTCAGAAGCCACCACATTAGGAGGGAGAACACCGGGGAGCTGTTTTTT
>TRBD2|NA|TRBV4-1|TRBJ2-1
CASSHATGLAGDNEQFF
TGCGCCAGCAGCCACGCTACCGGACTAGCGGGGGACAATGAGCAGTTCTTC
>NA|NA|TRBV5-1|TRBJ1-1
CASRRDRNTEAFF
TGCGCCAGCAGGCGGGACCGAAACACTGAAGCTTTCTTT
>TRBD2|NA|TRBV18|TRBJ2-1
CASSLGLAGYNEQFF
TGTGCCAGCTCACTCGGACTAGCGGGGTACAATGAGCAGTTCTTC
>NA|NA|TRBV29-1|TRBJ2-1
CSVTYNEQFF
TGCAGCGTCACATACAATGAGCAGTTCTTC
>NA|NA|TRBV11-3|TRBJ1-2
CASSPQGREGYTF
TGTGCCAGCAGTCCTCAGGGAAGGGAAGGCTACACCTTC
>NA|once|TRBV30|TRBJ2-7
CAWSRSEQYF
TGTGCCTGGAGTCGTAGCGAGCAGTACTTC
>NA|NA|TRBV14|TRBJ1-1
CASSSPQGNTEAFF
TGTGCCAGCAGCTCCCCACAGGGGAACACTGAAGCTTTCTTT
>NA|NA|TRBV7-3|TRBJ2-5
CASSLTPGLGETQYF
TGTGCCAGCAGCTTAACCCCCGGGTTGGGTGAGACCCAGTACTTC
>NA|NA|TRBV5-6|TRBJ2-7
CASSLTGDSYEQYF
TGTGCCAGCAGCTTGACAGGCGACTCCTACGAGCAGTACTTC
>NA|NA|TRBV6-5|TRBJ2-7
CASSYQASYEQYF
TGTGCCAGCAGTTATCAGGCGTCCTACGAGCAGTACTTC
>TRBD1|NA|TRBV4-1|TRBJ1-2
CASSQRTGGNYGYTF
TGCGCCAGCAGCCAAAGGACAGGGGGCAACTATGGCTACACCTTC
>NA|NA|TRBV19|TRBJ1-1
CASSMTGGSTEAFF
TGTGCCAGTAGTATGACCGGGGGGTCAACTGAAGCTTTCTTT
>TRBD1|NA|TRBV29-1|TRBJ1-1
CSVEPQGAGNTEAFF
TGCAGCGTTGAACCTCAGGGGGCGGGGAACACTGAAGCTTTCTTT
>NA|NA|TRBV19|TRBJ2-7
CASSIGGGLSSPYEQYF
TGTGCCAGTAGTATTGGGGGGGGGCTTTCTTCCCCCTACGAGCAGTACTTC
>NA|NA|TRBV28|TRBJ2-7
CASSIFRQRAMYEQYF
TGTGCCAGCAGTATCTTTCGGCAGCGGGCTATGTACGAGCAGTACTTC
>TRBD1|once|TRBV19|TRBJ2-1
CASSSRQGGYNEQFF
TGTGCCAGTAGTTCCCGACAGGGGGGGTACAATGAGCAGTTCTTC
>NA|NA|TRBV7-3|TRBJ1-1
CASSYTGPNTEAFF
TGTGCCAGCAGCTATACCGGTCCGAACACTGAAGCTTTCTTT
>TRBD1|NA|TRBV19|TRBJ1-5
CATTGQGSNQPQHF
TGTGCCACTACAGGACAGGGCAGCAATCAGCCCCAGCATTTT
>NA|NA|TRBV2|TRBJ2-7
CASSLTATISYEQYF
TGTGCCAGCAGCCTGACAGCCACTATCTCCTACGAGCAGTACTTC